The 32 T cell receptor beta chains below were found in one sample sequenced in a study of T-cell memory formation after mild COVID-19. TCRdb recomputed calls from the 5' RACE reads with MiXCR, one row per CDR3 protein. The table records around 50,000 distinct CDR3 sequences, around a quarter of them present only once. Source material: PBMCs or a T cell subset sorted from them (not recorded which). The receptors derive from a man in his late teens or twenties who had mild COVID-19 (a few samples of this study predate the infection). Cell type and time point are not known.

This clonotype was observed a handful of times. The rearrangement joins TRBV7-9 to TRBJ2-7; no clear D gene. V lost 3 bases and J lost 6, with 15 bases in between. The CDR3 runs to 14 residues. Germline V gene lookup returns CDR1 SEHNR and CDR2 FQNEAQ (reference sequence). The CDR3 DNA reads TGTGCCAGCAGCTTGGCGCCCTCAATCTTCGAGCAGTACGTC. It codes for CASSLAPSIFEQYV.

This clonotype was seen more than once but under ten times. This rearrangement joins TRBV20-1 to TRBJ2-7; 8 nucleotides match TRBD1. V gave up 5 bases and J gave up 2 bases; unmatched junction bases: 8. Germline lookup yields CDR1 DFQATT and CDR2 SNEGSKA (reference sequence). This CDR3 spans 14 amino acids. The CDR3 nucleotides are TGCAGTGCTCGACCGGGACAGGCGCCCTACGAGCAGTACTTC. It encodes CSARPGQAPYEQYF.

The rearrangement uses TRBV20-1 and TRBJ2-2, with 8 nucleotides matching TRBD2. With V trimmed by 5 bases and J by 3 bases, 11 bases remained unmatched. This CDR3 has 16 residues. Per germline, CDR1 DFQATT and CDR2 SNEGSKA (reference sequence). CDR3 DNA sequence: TGCAGTGCTCGATCTGGGGCGCGGGAGGACACCGGGGAGCTGTTTTTT. This gives the protein CSARSGAREDTGELFF.

The chain joins TRBV6-5 to TRBJ1-5; 7 bases fit TRBD1. CDR3 size: 13 residues. The junction had 6 bases not matched to a gene; V was cut back by 6 bases and J by 7 bases. Per the germline V gene, CDR1 is MNHEY and CDR2 is SVGAGI. In nucleotides, the CDR3 is TGTGCCAGCAGAGCAGACAGGGCACAGCCCCAGCATTTT. This sequence encodes CASRADRAQPQHF.

The J gene is TRBJ2-7, the V gene TRBV20-1; D is unresolved. Trimming left V 0 bases short and J 4 bases short, with 10 bases between. Per germline, CDR1 DFQATT and CDR2 SNEGSKA (reference sequence). The CDR3 has 13 residues. The CDR3 is CSARERTDYEQYF. Here the CDR3 DNA reads TGCAGTGCTAGAGAGAGGACGGATTACGAGCAGTACTTC.

Only a few counts were recorded for this clonotype. The chain couples TRBV4-3 to TRBJ2-7; D is unclear. The V and J ends lost 1 base and 3 bases respectively, with 7 bases between them. The CDR3 contains 13 residues. Germline V lookup: CDR1 LGHNA, CDR2 YSLEER. CDR3: CASSQGGDYEQYF. The CDR3 DNA sequence: TGCGCCAGCAGCCAAGGCGGCGACTACGAGCAGTACTTC.

The CDR3 spells CASSYQDTYEQYF. As DNA, the CDR3 is TGTGCCAGCAGCTACCAGGACACCTACGAGCAGTACTTC. This sequence joins TRBV5-5 and TRBJ2-7; maybe TRBD1 (5 bases). The CDR3 contains 13 residues. Germline values: CDR1 SGHKS, CDR2 YYEKEE (reference sequence). Trimming removed 3 bases at V and 2 bases at J, with 9 bases between.

This chain links TRBV29-1 with TRBJ1-1, with D unclear. V lost 7 bases to trimming and J lost 5 bases, with 11 bases between them. The CDR3 extends over 11 amino acids. Germline values: CDR1 SQVTM, CDR2 ANQGSEA. CDR3 sequence reads: CSGDLRTEAFF. Here the CDR3 DNA reads TGCAGCGGTGACCTGCGAACTGAAGCTTTCTTT.

The V gene is TRBV29-1, the J gene TRBJ2-1, with D uncertain. With 4 bases removed from V and 7 bases from J, the gap between germline ends came to 5 bases. Germline assignment: CDR1 SQVTM and CDR2 ANQGSEA. This CDR3 is built from 10 residues. Here the CDR3 reads CSVVINEQFF. CDR3 in DNA: TGCAGCGTTGTGATAAATGAGCAGTTCTTC.

This CDR3 is CASSLDWLGGRTYNEQFF. The CDR3 bases are TGTGCCAGCAGCTTAGATTGGCTCGGGGGTAGAACCTACAATGAGCAGTTCTTC. The V gene is TRBV7-2, the J gene TRBJ2-1, with D perhaps TRBD2 (6 bases). Trimming removed 1 base from V and 2 bases from J, with 18 bases in between. This CDR3 contains 18 residues. The germline V gene encodes CDR1 SGHTA and CDR2 FQGNSA.

V is TRBV7-2 and J is TRBJ2-3; a weak D match, TRBD2 (5 bases). The ends were cut back, 3 bases at V and 0 bases at J, with 10 bases in the middle. Germline V gene sequence: CDR1 SGHTA, CDR2 FQGNSA. The CDR3 runs 15 residues. CDR3 loop: CASSLDSWSTDTQYF. CDR3 nucleotide sequence: TGTGCCAGCAGCTTGGACTCGTGGAGCACAGATACGCAGTATTTT.

This clonotype was counted many times. This rearrangement joins TRBV4-2 to TRBJ2-7, with D perhaps TRBD2 (7 bases). CDR3 length: 15 residues. Germline CDR1 is LGHNA and CDR2 is YNFKEQ. V was trimmed by 0 bases and J by 7 bases, leaving 16 bases between them. CDR3 amino acids: CASSQDRGGAREQYF. CDR3 nucleotide sequence: TGTGCCAGCAGCCAAGACCGTGGGGGGGCCCGAGAGCAGTACTTC.

This clonotype has just a few counts. The rearrangement uses TRBV12-3 or TRBV12-4 and TRBJ2-7; D unclear. Trimming removed 5 bases from V and 6 bases from J, with 11 bases in between. The CDR3 has 12 residues. The CDR3 loop is CASSRVLGEQYF. In DNA form, the CDR3 reads TGTGCCAGCAGTCGGGTATTGGGCGAGCAGTACTTC.

This clonotype was counted a few times. The chain is built from TRBV3-1 and TRBJ2-5; tentative D call: TRBD1 (6 bases). The ends were cut back, 0 bases at V and 2 bases at J, with 10 bases in the middle. There are 15 residues in the CDR3. Looked up from germline, CDR1 is LGHDT and CDR2 is YNNKEL (reference sequence). This CDR3 is CASSQDHRVQETQYF. In DNA form, the CDR3 reads TGTGCCAGCAGCCAAGACCACAGGGTGCAAGAGACCCAGTACTTC.

This chain links TRBV7-6 with TRBJ2-3; D is possibly TRBD2 (6 bases). Per germline, CDR1 SGHVS and CDR2 FNYEAQ. The V end lost 1 base, the J end lost 1 base, and 9 bases lay between the germline ends. This CDR3 has 15 residues. The CDR3 protein is CASSLDAGRTDTQYF. As DNA, the CDR3 is TGTGCCAGCAGCTTAGACGCGGGGCGCACAGATACGCAGTATTTT.

Written as DNA, the CDR3 is TGCGCCAGCAGGGGCAGCCTGGGAGCTGGGGCCAACGTCCTGACTTTC. It is translated as CASRGSLGAGANVLTF. The chain is built from TRBV10-2 and TRBJ2-6, with D possibly matching TRBD2 (5 bases). The V end lost 6 bases, the J end lost 2 bases, and 14 bases lay between the germline ends. The germline CDR1 and CDR2 sequences are WSHSY and SAAADI. The length of the CDR3 is 16 residues.

Only a few counts were recorded for this clonotype. The genes are TRBV4-3 and TRBJ2-3; TRBD2 matches 8 bases. The length of the CDR3 is 16 residues. The germline V gene encodes CDR1 LGHNA and CDR2 YSLEER. V was clipped by 0 bases and J by 1 base; unmatched bases: 3. The CDR3 is CASSQDRGGRTDTQYF. CDR3 nucleotide sequence: TGCGCCAGCAGCCAAGATCGGGGGGGGCGCACAGATACGCAGTATTTT.

The rearrangement joins TRBV7-9 to TRBJ2-1; 12 bases map to TRBD2. CDR1 is SEHNR, CDR2 FQNEAQ, per germline (reference sequence). The CDR3 contains 16 residues. J gave up 7 bases and V 7 bases, and 11 bases lay outside the gene matches. CDR3 in amino acids: CASTTGSSGGGNEQFF. CDR3 nucleotides: TGTGCCAGCACCACGGGTTCTAGCGGGGGGGGTAATGAGCAGTTCTTC.

The table lists this clonotype with a few counts. This sequence joins TRBV2 and TRBJ2-3, with TRBD1 matching over 8 bases. The CDR3 consists of 13 residues. Germline CDR1 reads SNHLY; CDR2 reads FYNNEI. After removal of 6 bases from V and 4 bases from J, the junction contained 3 bases not matched to a gene. The CDR3 reads CASRTGVSDTQYF. The CDR3 coding sequence is TGTGCCAGCAGGACAGGGGTATCAGATACGCAGTATTTT.

This clonotype was counted many times. V gene TRBV4-3 combines with J gene TRBJ2-2, with TRBD2 matching 11 bases. This CDR3 spans 23 amino acids. J lost 5 bases, V lost 0 bases, and 23 bases had no gene match. Germline V CDR1 and CDR2: LGHNA, YSLEER. The CDR3 region is CASSQEYVPLAGAERERTGELFF. The CDR3 DNA follows: TGCGCCAGCAGCCAAGAGTACGTCCCACTAGCGGGGGCGGAACGGGAGCGGACCGGGGAGCTGTTTTTT.

The J gene is TRBJ2-3, the V gene TRBV7-6; D is undetermined. Trimming cost V 3 bases and J 5 bases, with 9 bases left between them. This CDR3 region has 13 residues. From germline, CDR1 is SGHVS and CDR2 FNYEAQ. The CDR3 nucleotides are TGTGCCAGCAGCTTGTTAGGCGAAGATACGCAGTATTTT. Translation: CASSLLGEDTQYF.

This sequence joins TRBV7-9 and TRBJ2-7, with TRBD2 identical over 7 bases. The V gene's germline CDR1 is SEHNR and CDR2 FQNEAQ (reference sequence). V lost 5 bases and J lost 7; bases outside the gene matches: 11. The length of the CDR3 is 14 residues. This CDR3 reads CASSTPGLGGEQYF. CDR3 in DNA: TGTGCCAGCAGCACCCCCGGCTTGGGGGGGGAGCAGTACTTC. The whole variable domain, filled in from reference TRBV7-9 and TRBJ2-7, reads DTGVSQNPRHKITKRGQNVTFRCDPISEHNRLYWYRQTLGQGPEFLTYFQNEAQLEKSRLLSDRFSAERPKGSFSTLEIQRTEQGDSAMYLCASSTPGLGGEQYFGPGTRLTVT.

The V call is TRBV6-2 or TRBV6-3, the J call TRBJ2-6, with D perhaps matching TRBD1 (6 bases). Germline V gives CDR1 MNHEY, CDR2 SVGEGT. Trimming left V 9 bases short and J 0 bases short, with 12 bases between. The CDR3 consists of 15 residues. The DNA of the CDR3 is TGTGCCAGAACAGGGCTCCGCTCTGGGGCCAACGTCCTGACTTTC. Translating gives CARTGLRSGANVLTF.

The rearrangement joins TRBV5-1 to TRBJ2-2; D is uncertain. In germline, CDR1 is SGHRS, CDR2 YFSETQ. The V gene lost 2 bases and the J gene lost 6 bases, with 5 bases spanning the gap. The CDR3 extends over 12 amino acids. The CDR3 coding sequence is TGCGCCAGCAGCTTTTGGGCCGGGGAGCTGTTTTTT. It yields the protein CASSFWAGELFF.

This clonotype is labeled medium-sized. This chain joins TRBV4-2 and TRBJ2-3; D possibly corresponds to TRBD2 (6 bases). This CDR3 has 16 amino acids. Trimming removed 6 bases at V and 0 bases at J, with 16 bases between. Germline loops: CDR1 LGHNA, CDR2 YNFKEQ. CDR3 in DNA: TGTGCCAGCAGTCAAAACGCCGGGAGTAGCACAGATACGCAGTATTTT. The encoded protein is CASSQNAGSSTDTQYF.

The table lists this clonotype with many counts. DNA of the CDR3: TGTGCCAGCAGCCGATCGACACCACCCACTATCACAGATACGCAGTATTTT. It codes for CASSRSTPPTITDTQYF. J is TRBJ2-3 and V is TRBV7-9; D call uncertain. Per the germline V gene, CDR1 is SEHNR and CDR2 is FQNEAQ (reference sequence). The germline V and J ends were trimmed by 5 bases and 2 bases, with 20 bases remaining between them. CDR3 length: 17 amino acids. Drawing the rest from reference TRBV7-9 and TRBJ2-3, the complete variable domain is DTGVSQNPRHKITKRGQNVTFRCDPISEHNRLYWYRQTLGQGPEFLTYFQNEAQLEKSRLLSDRFSAERPKGSFSTLEIQRTEQGDSAMYLCASSRSTPPTITDTQYFGPGTRLTVL.

The chain carries TRBV9 and TRBJ2-1, with 7 nucleotides matching TRBD2. Germline V gene lookup returns CDR1 SGDLS and CDR2 YYNGEE. V shed 6 bases and J 6 bases; nucleotides not matched to a gene: 12. The length of the CDR3 is 15 residues. The CDR3 region is CASTLGGGILNEQFF. As DNA, the CDR3 is TGTGCCAGCACCCTGGGGGGGGGGATACTCAATGAGCAGTTCTTC.

This clonotype has just a few counts. The J gene is TRBJ1-1, the V gene TRBV4-1; no firm D call. Germline values: CDR1 MGHRA, CDR2 YSYEKL. V was shortened by 0 bases and J by 2 bases, with 10 bases between the two germline ends. This CDR3 has 15 amino acids. The CDR3 sequence is CASSQEKGGNTEAFF. CDR3 DNA: TGCGCCAGCAGCCAAGAGAAGGGCGGCAACACTGAAGCTTTCTTT.

There are a few counts of this clonotype. The chain is built from TRBV7-2 and TRBJ2-4; D is ambiguous. The CDR3 is made up of 14 amino acids. The germline CDR1 and CDR2 sequences are SGHTA and FQGNSA. Trimming pared 5 bases from V and 5 bases from J, leaving 13 bases between. For the CDR3, the DNA is TGTGCCAGCAGCCCTACCCCGTACCAAAACATTCAGTACTTC. Translated: CASSPTPYQNIQYF.

This clonotype was recorded a few times. The genes are TRBV12-3 or TRBV12-4 and TRBJ1-5; tentative D call: TRBD1 (5 bases). Trimming took 5 bases from V and 3 from J, leaving 14 bases between them. This CDR3 spans 15 amino acids. CDR3 in amino acids: CASSAEGIDNQPQHF. CDR3 nucleotides: TGTGCCAGCAGTGCGGAGGGGATCGACAATCAGCCCCAGCATTTT.

This clonotype has just a few counts. The chain carries TRBV4-3 and TRBJ2-5; TRBD2 aligns across 7 bases. The J segment lost 0 bases and the V segment lost 0 bases, leaving 7 bases of the junction unmatched. Per germline, CDR1 LGHNA and CDR2 YSLEER. This CDR3 region has 17 residues. DNA of the CDR3: TGCGCCAGCAGCCAAGAAAGGGCTAGCGGAAACCAAGAGACCCAGTACTTC. Amino acid sequence: CASSQERASGNQETQYF.

The chain carries TRBV7-2 and TRBJ1-6; maybe TRBD1 (6 bases). The CDR3 runs 16 residues. The V and J ends lost 5 bases and 7 bases respectively, with 18 bases between them. Germline V gene lookup returns CDR1 SGHTA and CDR2 FQGNSA. As DNA, the CDR3 is TGTGCCAGCAGCCCCCGCTCGAGGGGGGACAATTCACCCCTCCACTTT. Its translation: CASSPRSRGDNSPLHF.